This TCR beta chain was profiled in a study of cytomegalovirus exposure and HLA in healthy donors. General study points: It was reported that TCR beta sequences correctly inferred the HLA-A and HLA-B alleles for most subjects.

The PCR was carried out with 60 Vbeta primers and 13 Jbeta primers. This table comes from immunoSEQ multiplex PCR, and its TCRdb copy is limited to in-frame clones, with some not included. The data hold some 130,000 clones, with approximately 68% observed a single time. Remarks on this clone: The antigen remains unidentified.

CDR3 length equals 14 residues. CDR1 is LNHDA and CDR2 is SQIVND in the germline V gene (reference sequence). Trimming at V came to 5 bases and at J to 3 bases, leaving 7 bases not matched to a gene. Specimen: PBMCs. The V and J genes are TRBV19 and TRBJ2-7; 7 nucleotides align to TRBD1. This receptor was obtained from a man aged 25 to 40 in good health and CMV-seropositive. The CDR3 loop is CASSLTGIGYEQYF. CDR3 bases: TGTGCCAGTAGTTTGACAGGGATCGGCTACGAGCAGTACTTC.